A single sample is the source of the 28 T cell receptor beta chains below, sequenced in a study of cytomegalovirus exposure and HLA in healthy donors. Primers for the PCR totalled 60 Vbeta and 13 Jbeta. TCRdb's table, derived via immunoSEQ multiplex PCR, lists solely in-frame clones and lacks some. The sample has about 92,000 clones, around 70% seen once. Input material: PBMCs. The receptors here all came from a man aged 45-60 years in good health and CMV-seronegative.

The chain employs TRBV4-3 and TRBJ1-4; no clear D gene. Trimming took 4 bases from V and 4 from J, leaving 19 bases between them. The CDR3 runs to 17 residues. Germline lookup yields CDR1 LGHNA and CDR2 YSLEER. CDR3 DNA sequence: TGCGCCAGCAGCCCGACGATGTTAACAGCCTTTAATGAAAAACTGTTTTTT. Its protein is CASSPTMLTAFNEKLFF.

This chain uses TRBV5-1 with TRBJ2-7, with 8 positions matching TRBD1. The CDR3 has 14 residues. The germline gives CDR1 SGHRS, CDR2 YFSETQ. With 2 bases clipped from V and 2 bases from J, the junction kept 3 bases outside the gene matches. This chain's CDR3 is CASSFDRGPYEQYF. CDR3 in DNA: TGCGCCAGCAGCTTTGACAGGGGCCCCTACGAGCAGTACTTC. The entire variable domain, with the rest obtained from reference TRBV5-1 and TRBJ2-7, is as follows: KAGVTQTPRYLIKTRGQQVTLSCSPISGHRSVSWYQQTPGQGLQFLFEYFSETQRNKGNFPGRFSGRQFSNSRSEMNVSTLELGDSALYLCASSFDRGPYEQYFGPGTRLTVT.

As DNA, the CDR3 is TGTGCCAGCAGTTACTCGAGCGGATCCAGCCAGCCCCAGCATTTT. It codes for CASSYSSGSSQPQHF. J is TRBJ1-5 and V is TRBV6-5; D is unclear. The CDR3 has 15 amino acids. The V gene's germline CDR1 is MNHEY and CDR2 SVGAGI. V shed 0 bases and J shed 7 bases, with 13 bases lying between them.

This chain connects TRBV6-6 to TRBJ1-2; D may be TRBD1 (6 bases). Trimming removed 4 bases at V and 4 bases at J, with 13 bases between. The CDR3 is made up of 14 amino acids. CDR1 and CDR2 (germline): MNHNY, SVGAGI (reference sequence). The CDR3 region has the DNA TGTGCCAGCAGTTCGGGCACAGGGTCCTATGGCTACACCTTC. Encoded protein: CASSSGTGSYGYTF.

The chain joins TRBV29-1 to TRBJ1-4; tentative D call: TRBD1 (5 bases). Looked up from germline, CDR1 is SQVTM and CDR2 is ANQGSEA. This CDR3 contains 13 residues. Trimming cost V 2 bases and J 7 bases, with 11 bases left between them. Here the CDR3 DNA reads TGCAGCGTTGAAAAACCGGGGGTTGAAAAACTGTTTTTT. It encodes CSVEKPGVEKLFF.

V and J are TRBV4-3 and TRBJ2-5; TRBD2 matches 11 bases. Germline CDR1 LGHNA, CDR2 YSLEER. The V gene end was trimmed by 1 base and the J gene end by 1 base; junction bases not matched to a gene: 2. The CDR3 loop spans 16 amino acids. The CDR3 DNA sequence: TGCGCCAGCAGCCAAGCCCTAGCGGGGGGCCAAGAGACCCAGTACTTC. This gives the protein CASSQALAGGQETQYF.

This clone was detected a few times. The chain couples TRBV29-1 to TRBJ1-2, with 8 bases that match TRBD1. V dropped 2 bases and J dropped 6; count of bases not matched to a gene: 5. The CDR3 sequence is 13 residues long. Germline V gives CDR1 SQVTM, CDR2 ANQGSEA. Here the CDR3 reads CSVESGGADGYTF. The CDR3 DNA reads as TGCAGCGTTGAATCAGGGGGCGCCGATGGCTACACCTTC.

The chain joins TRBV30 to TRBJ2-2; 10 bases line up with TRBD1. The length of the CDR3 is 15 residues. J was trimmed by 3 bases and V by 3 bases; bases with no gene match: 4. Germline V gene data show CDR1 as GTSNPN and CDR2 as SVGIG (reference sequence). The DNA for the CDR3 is TGTGCCTGGAGCCGGACAGGGGGGCACACCGGGGAGCTGTTTTTT. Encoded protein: CAWSRTGGHTGELFF.

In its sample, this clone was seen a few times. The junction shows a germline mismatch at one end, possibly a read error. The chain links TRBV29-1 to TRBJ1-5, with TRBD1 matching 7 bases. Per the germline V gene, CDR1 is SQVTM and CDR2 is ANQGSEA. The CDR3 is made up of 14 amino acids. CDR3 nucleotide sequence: TGCAGCGTCGAAGACAGGGCGGGCAATCAGCCCCAGCATTTT. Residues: CSVEDRAGNQPQHF.

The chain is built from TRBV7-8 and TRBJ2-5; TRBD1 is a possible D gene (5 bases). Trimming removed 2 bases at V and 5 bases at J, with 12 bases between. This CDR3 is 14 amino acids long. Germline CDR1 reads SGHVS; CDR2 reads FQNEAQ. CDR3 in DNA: TGTGCCAGCAGCTTACCCCAGGGTAGGGAGACCCAGTACTTC. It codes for CASSLPQGRETQYF.

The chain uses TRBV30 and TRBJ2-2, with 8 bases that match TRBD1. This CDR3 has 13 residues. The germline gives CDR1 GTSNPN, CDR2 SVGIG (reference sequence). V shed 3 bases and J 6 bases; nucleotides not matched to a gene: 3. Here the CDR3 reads CAWSEQGAGELFF. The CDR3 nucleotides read TGTGCCTGGAGCGAACAGGGGGCCGGGGAGCTGTTTTTT. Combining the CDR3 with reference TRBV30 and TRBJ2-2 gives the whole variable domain SQTIHQWPATLVQPVGSPLSLECTVEGTSNPNLYWYRQAAGRGLQLLFYSVGIGQISSEVPQNLSASRPQDRQFILSSKKLLLSDSGFYLCAWSEQGAGELFFGEGSRLTVL.

CDR3 nucleotides: TGTGCCAGCATCTCGGGGGGGGCAGTAAACGAGCAGTACTTC. Protein sequence: CASISGGAVNEQYF. The V gene is TRBV28, the J gene TRBJ2-7; 8 bases map to TRBD2. Germline loops: CDR1 MDHEN, CDR2 SYDVKM. Trimming at V came to 7 bases and at J to 5 bases, leaving 10 bases not matched to a gene. The CDR3 covers 14 residues.

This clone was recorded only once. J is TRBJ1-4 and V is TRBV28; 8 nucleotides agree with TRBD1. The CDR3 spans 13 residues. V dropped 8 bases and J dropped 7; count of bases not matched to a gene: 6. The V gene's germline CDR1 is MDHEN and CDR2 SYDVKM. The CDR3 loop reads CASYDRGVEKLFF. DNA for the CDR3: TGTGCCAGCTACGACAGGGGTGTTGAAAAACTGTTTTTT.

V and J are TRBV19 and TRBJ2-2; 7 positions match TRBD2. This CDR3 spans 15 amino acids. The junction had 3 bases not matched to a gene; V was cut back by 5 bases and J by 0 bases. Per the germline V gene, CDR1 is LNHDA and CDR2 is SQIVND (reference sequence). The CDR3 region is CASSPLAPNTGELFF. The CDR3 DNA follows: TGTGCCAGTAGTCCACTAGCGCCGAACACCGGGGAGCTGTTTTTT.

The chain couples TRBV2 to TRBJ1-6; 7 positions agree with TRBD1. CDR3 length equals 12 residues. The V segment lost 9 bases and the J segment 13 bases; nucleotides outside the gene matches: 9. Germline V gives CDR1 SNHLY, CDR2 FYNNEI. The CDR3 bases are TGTGCCAGACGGGAGGGGGCAGGTCCCCTCCACTTT. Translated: CARREGAGPLHF. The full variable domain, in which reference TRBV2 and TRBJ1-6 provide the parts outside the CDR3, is EPEVTQTPSHQVTQMGQEVILRCVPISNHLYFYWYRQILGQKVEFLVSFYNNEISEKSEIFDDQFSVERPDGSNFTLKIRSTKLEDSAMYFCARREGAGPLHFGNGTRLTVT.

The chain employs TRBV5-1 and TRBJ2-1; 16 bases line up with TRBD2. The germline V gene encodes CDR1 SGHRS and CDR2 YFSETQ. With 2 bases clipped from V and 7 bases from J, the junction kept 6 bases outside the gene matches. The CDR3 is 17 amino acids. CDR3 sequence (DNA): TGCGCCAGCAGCTTCGGGACTAGCGGGAGGGCCGGGAATGAGCAGTTCTTC. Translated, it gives CASSFGTSGRAGNEQFF.

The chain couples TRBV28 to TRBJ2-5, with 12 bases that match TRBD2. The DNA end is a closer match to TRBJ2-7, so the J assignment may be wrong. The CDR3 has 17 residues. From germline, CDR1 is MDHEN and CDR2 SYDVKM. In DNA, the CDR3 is TGTGCCAGCAGTCTCATCCGACTAGCGGGGGAAGCCTACGAGCAGTACTTC. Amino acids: CASSLIRLAGEAYEQYF.

CDR3 nucleotide sequence: TGCGCCAGCAGCCTCTCCCCCTATAATTCACCCCTCCACTTT. Its protein is CASSLSPYNSPLHF. The chain joins TRBV4-1 to TRBJ1-6; D not resolved. From germline, CDR1 is MGHRA and CDR2 YSYEKL. V lost 4 bases to trimming and J lost 2 bases, with 6 bases between them. The CDR3 extends over 14 amino acids.

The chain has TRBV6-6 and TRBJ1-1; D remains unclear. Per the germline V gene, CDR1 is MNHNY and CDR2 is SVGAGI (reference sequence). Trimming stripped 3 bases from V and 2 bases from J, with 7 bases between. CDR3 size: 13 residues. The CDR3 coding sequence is TGTGCCAGCAGTTATGGCCACAACACTGAAGCTTTCTTT. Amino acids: CASSYGHNTEAFF.

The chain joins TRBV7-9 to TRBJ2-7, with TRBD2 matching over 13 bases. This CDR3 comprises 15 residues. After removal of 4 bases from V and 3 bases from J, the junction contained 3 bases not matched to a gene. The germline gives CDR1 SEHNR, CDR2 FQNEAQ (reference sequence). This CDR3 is CASSSGTSGNYEQYV. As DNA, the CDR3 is TGTGCCAGCAGCTCCGGGACTAGCGGGAACTACGAGCAGTACGTC.

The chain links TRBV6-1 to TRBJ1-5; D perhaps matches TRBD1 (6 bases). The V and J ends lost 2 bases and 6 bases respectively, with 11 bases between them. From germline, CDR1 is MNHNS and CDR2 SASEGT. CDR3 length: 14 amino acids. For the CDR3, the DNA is TGTGCCAGCAGTGAACAGGGGCAAAGTCAGCCCCAGCATTTT. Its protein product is CASSEQGQSQPQHF.

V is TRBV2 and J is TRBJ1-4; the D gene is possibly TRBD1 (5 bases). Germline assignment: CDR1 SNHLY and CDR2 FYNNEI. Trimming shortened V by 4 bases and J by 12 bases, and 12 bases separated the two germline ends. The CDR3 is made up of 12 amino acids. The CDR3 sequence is CASSAPRTQLFF. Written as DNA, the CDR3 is TGTGCCAGCAGTGCCCCCCGGACACAACTGTTTTTT. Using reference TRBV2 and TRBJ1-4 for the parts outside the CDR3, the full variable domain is EPEVTQTPSHQVTQMGQEVILRCVPISNHLYFYWYRQILGQKVEFLVSFYNNEISEKSEIFDDQFSVERPDGSNFTLKIRSTKLEDSAMYFCASSAPRTQLFFGSGTQLSVL.

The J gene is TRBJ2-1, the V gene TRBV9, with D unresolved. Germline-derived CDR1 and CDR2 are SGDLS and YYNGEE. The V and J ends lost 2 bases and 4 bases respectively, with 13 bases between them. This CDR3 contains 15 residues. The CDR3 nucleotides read TGTGCCAGCAGCGTGCTAGGTAGTTCGTACAATGAGCAGTTCTTC. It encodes CASSVLGSSYNEQFF.

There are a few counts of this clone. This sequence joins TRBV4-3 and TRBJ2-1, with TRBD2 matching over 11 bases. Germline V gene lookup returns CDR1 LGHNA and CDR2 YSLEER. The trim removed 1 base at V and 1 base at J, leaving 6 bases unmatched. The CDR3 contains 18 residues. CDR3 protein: CASSQVFTSGSSYNEQFF. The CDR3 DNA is TGCGCCAGCAGCCAAGTCTTTACTAGCGGGAGTTCCTACAATGAGCAGTTCTTC.

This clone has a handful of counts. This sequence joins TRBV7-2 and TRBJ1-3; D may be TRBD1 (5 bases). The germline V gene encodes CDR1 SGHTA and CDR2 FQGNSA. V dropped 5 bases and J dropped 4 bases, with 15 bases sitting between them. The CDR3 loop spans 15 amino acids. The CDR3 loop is CASSPQGGLGNTIYF. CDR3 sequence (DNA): TGTGCCAGCAGCCCCCAGGGAGGGTTGGGAAACACCATATATTTT.

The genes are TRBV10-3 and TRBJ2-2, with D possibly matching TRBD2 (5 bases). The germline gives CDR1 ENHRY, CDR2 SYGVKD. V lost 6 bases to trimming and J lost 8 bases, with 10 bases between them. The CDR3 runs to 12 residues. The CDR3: CAIRGLPGELFF. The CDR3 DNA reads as TGTGCCATCAGAGGACTTCCTGGGGAGCTGTTTTTT.

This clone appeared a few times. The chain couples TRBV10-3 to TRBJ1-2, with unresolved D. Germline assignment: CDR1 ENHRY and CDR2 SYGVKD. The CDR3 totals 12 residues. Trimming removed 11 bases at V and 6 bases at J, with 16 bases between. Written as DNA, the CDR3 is TGTGCCCTCCCGTTGGGGAGGGATGGCTACACCTTC. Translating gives CALPLGRDGYTF.

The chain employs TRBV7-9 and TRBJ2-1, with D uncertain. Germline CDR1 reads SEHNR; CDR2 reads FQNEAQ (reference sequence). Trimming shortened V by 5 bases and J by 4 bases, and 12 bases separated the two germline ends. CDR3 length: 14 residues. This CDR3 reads CASSASVSYNEQFF. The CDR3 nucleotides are TGTGCCAGCAGCGCGAGCGTCTCATACAATGAGCAGTTCTTC.